The clone carrying this TCR beta chain was picked up a small number of times. Antigen unknown. This record belongs to a study of blood T cells in healthy people across ages. Findings and limits, study-wide: Unknown CMV status may confound age-related changes in expanded clones. Older age coincided with a roughly linear decline in TCR beta diversity per million T cells.

A second PCR, run for roughly 7 to 11 cycles, used a sample-barcoded 5' primer plus a J-beta primer mix. Each CDR3 protein is one row after TCRdb ran MiXCR on the 5' RACE reads. The sample holds 1.5 million to 2 million distinct CDR3 sequences, 40% to 55% seen once. Caucasian, healthy and from Russia, the donors were aged between about 6 and 90. Total RNA was isolated from each sample in quantities of at least 6 micrograms. Sequencing was done on a sample of blood. This clonotype was obtained from a woman aged 40 to 50 in good health.

The CDR3 DNA reads TGTGCCAGCAGACACCTGGGGGGGACAGGGACTGGCAATGAGCAGTTCTTC. Translated, it gives CASRHLGGTGTGNEQFF. The V gene is TRBV7-9, the J gene TRBJ2-1; 9 bases match TRBD1. CDR1 is SEHNR and CDR2 is FQNEAQ in the germline V gene (reference sequence). J was trimmed by 6 bases and V by 6 bases; bases with no gene match: 15. The CDR3 covers 17 residues.